This section outlines one T cell receptor (beta chain) sequence together with its context. No antigen is known for it. Base qualities are not provided; no much larger clone lies one nucleotide away. The sample is drawn from a study of technical replicates of blood from a handful of donors (dated by TCRdb to 2017 to 2019). The germline V gene specifies SGHDT as CDR1 and YYEEEE as CDR2. Including the terminal cysteine and phenylalanine, the CDR3 comprises 14 residues. Only the CDR3 portion is preserved as DNA: 42 bases, with reading frame beginning at the first base. V gives up 6 bases and J gives up 5 bases, and the segment between their germline ends measures 17 bases. The library was prepared using the immunoSEQ multiplex PCR assay. TCRdb holds this immuneACCESS table with in-frame rearrangements only. Some clones are missing; in checked studies, unresolved V genes explain under half, and the rest has no known cause. This sample lists around 50,000 clones; roughly 94% were detected once. Together, the top ten hold 0.2% to 0.25% of the sample.

The sequence joins TRBV5-6 to TRBJ1-2, with the D gene too uncertain to name. The TCR was taken from a human donor in good health. The material sequenced was T cells isolated from PBMCs. The CDR3 has the sequence CASNTGGRQYGYTF. The DNA reads TGTGCCAGCAACACGGGCGGGCGTCAATATGGCTACACCTTC.